The sequence of this TCR beta chain was determined in a study of T cell responses to AZD1222 COVID-19 vaccine. A word on this clone: Its antigen is unknown.

The repertoire was sequenced with immunoSEQ multiplex PCR; TCRdb's copy has only in-frame clones and lacks some. The sample consists of about 130,000 clones, 93% of them appearing once. Overall study findings and caveats: Once two AZD1222 doses were given, Spike-specific TCR breadth and depth went up. Nearly half of spike-specific TCRs reportedly go after variant regions that carry no mutations.

V was clipped by 1 base and J by 4 bases, with 7 bases between them. The CDR3 contains 13 residues. This sample comprised peripheral blood, obtained on day 0 of AZD1222 vaccination. This TCR came from an adult in good health. The rearrangement joins TRBV12-3 or TRBV12-4 to TRBJ2-5, with a weak D call TRBD2 (6 bases). CDR3 protein: CASSLVGGETQYF. CDR3 bases: TGTGCCAGCAGTTTAGTCGGGGGAGAGACCCAGTACTTC.